A few counts support the clone carrying this T cell receptor delta chain. This probably arose from a read error, given a far larger clone one base away. Other DNA sequences in the sample encode the same CDR3. The sample is drawn from a study of gamma-delta chains in newborns, infants, children. About the research overall: Innate gammadelta T cells reportedly expand polyclonally right after birth, driven by microbial exposure, per the title.

CDR1 is GEAIGNYY and CDR2 is EKD in the germline V gene. V was pared by 7 bases and J by 5 bases, with 6 bases of the junction left unmatched. The CDR3 is 14 amino acids. TCRdb made new clone calls on the reads using CATT. Of some 970 delta-chain clones in the sample, 7% to 7.5% were seen once. The rearrangement joins TRDV2 to TRDJ2, with 10 bases that match TRDD3. The TCR originated in a child who was a newborn, infant or young child, either healthy, febrile or measles-vaccinated (not recorded which). The sequenced material came from blood. CDR3 residues: CACDVLGDTAQLFF. In nucleotides, the CDR3 is TGTGCCTGCGACGTACTGGGGGATACAGCACAACTCTTCTTT.